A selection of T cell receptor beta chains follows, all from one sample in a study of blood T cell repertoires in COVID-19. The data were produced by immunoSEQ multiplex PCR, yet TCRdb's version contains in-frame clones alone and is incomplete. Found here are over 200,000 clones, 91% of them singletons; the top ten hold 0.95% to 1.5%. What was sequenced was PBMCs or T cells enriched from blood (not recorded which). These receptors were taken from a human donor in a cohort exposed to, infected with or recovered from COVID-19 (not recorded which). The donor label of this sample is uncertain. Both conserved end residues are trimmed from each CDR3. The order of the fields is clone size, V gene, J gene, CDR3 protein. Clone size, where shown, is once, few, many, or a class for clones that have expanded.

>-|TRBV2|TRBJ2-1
ASSEASGGRDEQF
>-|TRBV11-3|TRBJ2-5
ASSVAGTGGETQY
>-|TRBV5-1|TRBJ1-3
ASSLKGEHTIY
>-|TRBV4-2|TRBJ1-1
ASSQVVWSEAF
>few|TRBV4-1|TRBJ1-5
ASSHPGGSNQPQH
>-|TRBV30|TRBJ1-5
AWSGGGSNQPQH
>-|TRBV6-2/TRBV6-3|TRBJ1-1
ASSYPQTGTATEAF
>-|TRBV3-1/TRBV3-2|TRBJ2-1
ASSSSGPMNEQF
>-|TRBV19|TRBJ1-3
ASTLTPTAGNTIY
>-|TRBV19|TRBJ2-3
ASNSGGTDTQY
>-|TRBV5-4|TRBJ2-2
ASSLALAGYTGELF
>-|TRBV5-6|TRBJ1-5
ASSLAAGGQPQH
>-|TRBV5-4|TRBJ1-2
ASSFTMEGYT
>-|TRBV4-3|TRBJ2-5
ASSQDRTSPPGAQY
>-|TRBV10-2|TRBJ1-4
ASSVGTGSQEKLF
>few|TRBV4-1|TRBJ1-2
ASSQEVVGAYGYT
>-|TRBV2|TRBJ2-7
ASSADRNSYEQY
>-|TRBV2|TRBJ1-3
ASSEAKTGNTIY
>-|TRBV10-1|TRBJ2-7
ASSPTSGGFEQY
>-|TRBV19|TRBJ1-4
ASSIAAEKLF
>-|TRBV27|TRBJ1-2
ASRPTGSNGYT
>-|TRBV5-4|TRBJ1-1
ASSLDFSPVEAF